A single sample is the source of the 20 T cell receptor beta chains below, sequenced in a study of blood T cells in healthy people across ages. Using a J-beta primer mix together with a sample-barcoded 5' primer, a second PCR was run for about 6 to 12 cycles. TCRdb passed the 5' RACE reads through MiXCR, listing each CDR3 protein once. Of about 800,000 distinct CDR3 sequences in the sample, 25% were seen once. The sample was also linked to a second study, of T cells of mothers and their children.

The sample was blood. These receptors all come from a boy aged 5-17 years in good health.

This clonotype appeared a few times. V gene TRBV7-3 combines with J gene TRBJ1-1; 8 bases agree with TRBD1. The ends lost 0 bases at V and 5 bases at J; junction bases unmatched: 5. The CDR3 has 15 amino acids. CDR1 is SGHTA, CDR2 FQGTGA, per germline. CDR3 sequence reads: CASSLTPQGGTEAFF. CDR3 nucleotides: TGTGCCAGCAGCTTAACTCCACAGGGGGGAACTGAAGCTTTCTTT.

The chain recombines TRBV11-2 with TRBJ2-3; maybe TRBD1 (6 bases). The V end was cut by 5 bases, the J end by 1 base, with 16 bases between. This CDR3 is 16 amino acids long. Germline CDR1 reads SGHAT; CDR2 reads FQNNGV. CDR3 protein: CASSPERQVGTDTQYF. The CDR3 region has the DNA TGTGCCAGCAGCCCAGAACGACAGGTTGGCACAGATACGCAGTATTTT.

The gene calls are TRBV5-1 and TRBJ1-2; 7 bases are shared with TRBD1. Losses at the gene ends were 1 base for V and 6 bases for J; bases not matched to a gene: 6. Germline V gives CDR1 SGHRS, CDR2 YFSETQ. This CDR3 is built from 14 residues. The CDR3 DNA is TGCGCCAGCAGCTTGTGGCAGGGGGAAGATGGCTACACCTTC. Its translation: CASSLWQGEDGYTF.

This clonotype was seen more than once but under ten times. This chain connects TRBV29-1 to TRBJ2-1, with D possibly being TRBD1 (5 bases). The J call is uncertain, as TRBJ2-7 better fits the DNA end. The CDR3 is 14 residues long. Germline V gene lookup returns CDR1 SQVTM and CDR2 ANQGSEA. The CDR3 region has the DNA TGCAGCGTTAAAACAGGCCTTGCTATGTACGAGCAGTACTTC. Translated, it gives CSVKTGLAMYEQYF.

This clonotype has at least ten counts. This chain joins TRBV29-1 and TRBJ2-7; D call uncertain. Trimming pared 4 bases from V and 3 bases from J, leaving 7 bases between. CDR1 is SQVTM, CDR2 ANQGSEA, per germline. The CDR3 consists of 11 residues. The CDR3 coding sequence is TGCAGCGTTGTACGAGACTACGAGCAGTACTTC. Translated, it gives CSVVRDYEQYF.

This clonotype was counted only a few times. The chain couples TRBV27 to TRBJ2-7; D perhaps matches TRBD2 (5 bases). V was shortened by 3 bases and J by 2 bases, with 17 bases between the two germline ends. Germline-derived CDR1 and CDR2 are MNHEY and SMNVEV (reference sequence). The CDR3 contains 16 residues. DNA for the CDR3: TGTGCCAGCAGTTTGTCTAGCTATAATAACGCCTACGAGCAGTACTTC. It codes for CASSLSSYNNAYEQYF.

There are many counts of this clonotype. This sequence joins TRBV20-1 and TRBJ2-7, with TRBD2 matching over 11 bases. Germline CDR1 DFQATT, CDR2 SNEGSKA (reference sequence). V shed 0 bases and J 4 bases; nucleotides not matched to a gene: 8. The CDR3 is made up of 16 amino acids. The DNA of the CDR3 is TGCAGTGCTAGAGATCAAGGTAGCGGGAGGGCGTACGAGCAGTACTTC. This codes for CSARDQGSGRAYEQYF.

This clonotype came up a few times. The chain's CDR3 is CASSLSRGSEAFF. CDR3 DNA sequence: TGTGCCAGCAGCTTATCCAGGGGGAGTGAAGCTTTCTTT. V gene TRBV7-3 combines with J gene TRBJ1-1, with 7 bases identical to TRBD1. Germline CDR1 and CDR2: SGHTA and FQGTGA. J lost 7 bases, V lost 2 bases, and 4 bases had no gene match. This CDR3 has 13 residues.

This clonotype has a handful of counts. The rearrangement uses TRBV28 and TRBJ2-2; 8 bases agree with TRBD1. CDR3 length equals 15 residues. CDR1 is MDHEN and CDR2 is SYDVKM in the germline V gene. The V and J ends lost 6 bases and 4 bases, in that order; junction bases with no gene match: 7. The DNA for the CDR3 is TGTGCCAGCAGCATTGCAGGGGGCGGCACCGGGGAGCTGTTTTTT. Protein product: CASSIAGGGTGELFF.

This clonotype was counted between two and nine times. The rearrangement links TRBV5-1 to TRBJ1-4; no firm D call. The CDR3 spans 15 residues. V lost 4 bases, J lost 7 bases, and 17 bases lay in between. CDR1 and CDR2 (germline): SGHRS, YFSETQ. The CDR3 loop reads CASSPSTSPGEKLFF. In nucleotides, the CDR3 is TGCGCCAGCAGCCCATCGACCTCGCCGGGTGAAAAACTGTTTTTT.

A few counts support this clonotype. The gene calls are TRBV4-2 and TRBJ1-4, with D possibly matching TRBD1 (5 bases). V shed 4 bases and J shed 0 bases, with 9 bases lying between them. CDR1 and CDR2 (germline): LGHNA, YNFKEQ. This CDR3 region has 15 residues. CDR3 protein: CASSLTAATNEKLFF. CDR3 bases: TGTGCCAGCAGCCTGACAGCTGCAACTAATGAAAAACTGTTTTTT.

This clonotype was detected a few times. V and J are TRBV24-1 and TRBJ2-1, with D possibly being TRBD2 (7 bases). From germline, CDR1 is KGHDR and CDR2 SFDVKD. Trimming stripped 5 bases from V and 5 bases from J, with 18 bases between. This CDR3 spans 16 amino acids. The DNA of the CDR3 is TGTGCCACCAGTGTTCACGGGGGGCCAAAAGACAATGAGCAGTTCTTC. As protein: CATSVHGGPKDNEQFF.

This clonotype was detected only a few times. The gene calls are TRBV12-3 or TRBV12-4 and TRBJ2-3; 7 nucleotides match TRBD2. CDR3 length: 16 residues. Germline trimming cut 6 bases from V and 2 bases from J; bases unmatched to any gene: 11. The CDR3 loop reads CASSPSGKVDTDTQYF. The CDR3 region has the DNA TGTGCCAGCAGCCCCAGCGGGAAAGTTGACACAGATACGCAGTATTTT.

This clonotype has a handful of counts. The rearrangement links TRBV20-1 to TRBJ2-1, with 14 bases aligning to TRBD2. The CDR3 covers 16 residues. V shed 5 bases and J 7 bases; nucleotides not matched to a gene: 10. Germline V gives CDR1 DFQATT, CDR2 SNEGSKA (reference sequence). For the CDR3, the DNA is TGCAGTGCTGACCTCGGGACTAGCGGGGGCCAAAATGAGCAGTTCTTC. It specifies CSADLGTSGGQNEQFF.

In this sample, this clonotype turned up a few times. The chain uses TRBV4-3 and TRBJ1-4, with 9 positions matching TRBD1. CDR1 is LGHNA and CDR2 is YSLEER in the germline V gene. The CDR3 is 16 residues long. V was pared by 2 bases and J by 5 bases, with 6 bases of the junction left unmatched. The CDR3 DNA sequence: TGCGCCAGCAGCCAACTTCCCGGGACAGGGAATGAAAAACTGTTTTTT. Translation gives CASSQLPGTGNEKLFF.

This clonotype was recorded a few times. The chain carries TRBV2 and TRBJ1-1, with D perhaps TRBD1 (5 bases). The CDR3 is made up of 14 amino acids. CDR1 and CDR2 from the germline V gene are SNHLY and FYNNEI. Trimming removed 6 bases from V and 3 bases from J, with 14 bases in between. The DNA of the CDR3 is TGTGCCAGCAGAGCTTACGTGGGGGACACTGAAGCTTTCTTT. The encoded protein is CASRAYVGDTEAFF.

This clonotype was counted between two and nine times. In nucleotides, the CDR3 is TGCAGCGCAGGGACTAGCGGGACAGATACGCAGTATTTT. Protein product: CSAGTSGTDTQYF. V usage is TRBV29-1 and J usage is TRBJ2-3; TRBD2 agrees at 12 bases. The V gene's germline CDR1 is SQVTM and CDR2 ANQGSEA. This CDR3 is built from 13 residues. Losses at the gene ends were 7 bases for V and 3 bases for J; bases not matched to a gene: 2.

This clonotype was seen a handful of times. The V gene is TRBV7-9, the J gene TRBJ2-5; tentative D call: TRBD1 (5 bases). The end of the DNA fits TRBJ2-1 better, so the J call may be wrong. CDR3 length equals 13 residues. CDR1 SEHNR and CDR2 FQNEAQ come from the germline V gene (reference sequence). This CDR3 is CASSGHGVGEQFF. In DNA, the CDR3 is TGTGCCAGCAGCGGACATGGAGTAGGCGAGCAGTTCTTC.

This clonotype came up a few times. The V gene is TRBV20-1, the J gene TRBJ1-2; no clear D. This CDR3 contains 11 residues. Trimming shortened V by 3 bases and J by 8 bases, and 10 bases separated the two germline ends. Germline V lookup: CDR1 DFQATT, CDR2 SNEGSKA (reference sequence). The CDR3 here is CSASYGSGYTF. The CDR3 nucleotides are TGCAGTGCTAGTTATGGGAGCGGCTACACCTTC.

This clonotype occurred a few times. The gene calls are TRBV4-3 and TRBJ1-6; no reliable D call. The V end was cut by 0 bases, the J end by 8 bases, with 5 bases between. Looked up from germline, CDR1 is LGHNA and CDR2 is YSLEER. The CDR3 consists of 13 residues. The CDR3 reads CASSQDLDSPLHF. CDR3 nucleotides: TGCGCCAGCAGCCAAGATTTGGATTCACCCCTCCACTTT.